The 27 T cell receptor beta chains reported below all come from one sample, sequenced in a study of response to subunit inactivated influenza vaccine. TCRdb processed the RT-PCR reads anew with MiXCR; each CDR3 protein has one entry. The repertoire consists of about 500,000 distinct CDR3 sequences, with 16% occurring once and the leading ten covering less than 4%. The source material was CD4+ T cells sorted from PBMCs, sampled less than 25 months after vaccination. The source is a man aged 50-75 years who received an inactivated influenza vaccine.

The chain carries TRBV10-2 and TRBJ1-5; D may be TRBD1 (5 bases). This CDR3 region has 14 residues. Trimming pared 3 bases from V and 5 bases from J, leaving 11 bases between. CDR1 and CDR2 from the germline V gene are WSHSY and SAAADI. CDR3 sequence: CASSEWGEDQPQHF. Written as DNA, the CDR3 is TGCGCCAGCAGTGAATGGGGGGAGGATCAGCCCCAGCATTTT.

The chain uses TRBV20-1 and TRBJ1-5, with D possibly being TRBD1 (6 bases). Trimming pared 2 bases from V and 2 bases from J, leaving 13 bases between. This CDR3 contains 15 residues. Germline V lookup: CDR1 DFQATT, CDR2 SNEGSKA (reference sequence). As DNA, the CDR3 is TGCAGTGCTAGAAAAGGGGGAAGCGGCAATCAGCCCCAGCATTTT. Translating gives CSARKGGSGNQPQHF.

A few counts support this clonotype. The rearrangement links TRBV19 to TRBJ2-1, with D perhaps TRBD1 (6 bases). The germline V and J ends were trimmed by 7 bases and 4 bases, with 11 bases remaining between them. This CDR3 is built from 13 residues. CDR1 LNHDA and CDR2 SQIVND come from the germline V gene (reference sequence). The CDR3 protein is CASKKQGYNEQFF. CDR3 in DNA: TGTGCCAGTAAGAAACAGGGATACAATGAGCAGTTCTTC.

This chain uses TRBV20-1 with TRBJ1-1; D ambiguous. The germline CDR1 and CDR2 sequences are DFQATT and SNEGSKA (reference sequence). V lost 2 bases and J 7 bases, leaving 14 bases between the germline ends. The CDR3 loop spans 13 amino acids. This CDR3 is CSARLTREVEAFF. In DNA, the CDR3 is TGCAGTGCTAGACTAACTAGAGAGGTTGAAGCTTTCTTT.

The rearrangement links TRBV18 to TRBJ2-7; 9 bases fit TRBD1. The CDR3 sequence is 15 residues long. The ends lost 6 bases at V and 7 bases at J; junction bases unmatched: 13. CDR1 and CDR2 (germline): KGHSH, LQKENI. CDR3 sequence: CASSQSGTGLGEQYF. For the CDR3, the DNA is TGTGCCAGCTCTCAATCCGGGACAGGGTTGGGAGAGCAGTACTTC.

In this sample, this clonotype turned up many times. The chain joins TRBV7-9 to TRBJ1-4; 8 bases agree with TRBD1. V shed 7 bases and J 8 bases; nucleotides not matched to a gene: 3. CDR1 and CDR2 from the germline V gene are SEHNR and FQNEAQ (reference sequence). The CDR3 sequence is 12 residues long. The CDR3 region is CASNPGGEKLFF. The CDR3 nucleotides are TGTGCCAGCAACCCAGGGGGCGAAAAACTGTTTTTT.

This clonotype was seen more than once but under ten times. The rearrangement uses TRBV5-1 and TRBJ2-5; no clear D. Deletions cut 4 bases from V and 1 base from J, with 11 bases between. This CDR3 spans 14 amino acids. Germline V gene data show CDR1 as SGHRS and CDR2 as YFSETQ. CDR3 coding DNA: TGCGCCAGCAGCCCGATAGGTATCCAAGAGACCCAGTACTTC. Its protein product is CASSPIGIQETQYF.

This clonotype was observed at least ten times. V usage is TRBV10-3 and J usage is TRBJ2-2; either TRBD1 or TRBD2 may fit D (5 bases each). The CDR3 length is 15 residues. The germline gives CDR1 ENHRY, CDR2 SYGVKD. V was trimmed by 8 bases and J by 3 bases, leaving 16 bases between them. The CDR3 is CAIGGARKDTGELFF. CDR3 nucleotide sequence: TGTGCCATCGGGGGTGCCAGGAAAGACACCGGGGAGCTGTTTTTT.

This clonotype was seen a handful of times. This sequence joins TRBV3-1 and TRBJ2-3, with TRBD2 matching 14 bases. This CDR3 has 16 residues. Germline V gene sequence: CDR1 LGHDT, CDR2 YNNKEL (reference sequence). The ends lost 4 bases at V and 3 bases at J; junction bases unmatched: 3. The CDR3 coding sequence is TGTGCCAGCAGCCTGACTAGCGGGAGGGTTACAGATACGCAGTATTTT. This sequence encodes CASSLTSGRVTDTQYF.

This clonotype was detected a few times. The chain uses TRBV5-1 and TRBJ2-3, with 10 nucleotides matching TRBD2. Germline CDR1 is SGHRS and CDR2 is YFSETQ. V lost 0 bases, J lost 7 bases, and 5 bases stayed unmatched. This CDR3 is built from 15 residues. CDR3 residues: CASSLDVAGGNTQYF. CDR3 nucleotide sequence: TGCGCCAGCAGCTTGGATGTAGCGGGAGGAAATACGCAGTATTTT.

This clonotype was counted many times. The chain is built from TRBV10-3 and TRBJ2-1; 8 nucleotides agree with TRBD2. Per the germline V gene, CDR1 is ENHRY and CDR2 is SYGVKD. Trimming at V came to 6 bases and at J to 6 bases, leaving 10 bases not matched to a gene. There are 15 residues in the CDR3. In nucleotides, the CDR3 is TGTGCCATCAGCGGAGGGCCAACTAGCGGCAATGAGCAGTTCTTC. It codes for CAISGGPTSGNEQFF.

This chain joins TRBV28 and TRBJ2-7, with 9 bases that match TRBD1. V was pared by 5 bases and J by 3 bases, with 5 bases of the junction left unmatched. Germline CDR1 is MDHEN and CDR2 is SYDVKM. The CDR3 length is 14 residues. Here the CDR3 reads CASSDADRGYEQYF. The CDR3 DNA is TGTGCCAGCAGTGATGCGGACAGGGGCTACGAGCAGTACTTC.

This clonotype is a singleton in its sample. CDR3 sequence (DNA): TGTGCCATCACCCTGACAGGGGCTAGCACAGATACGCAGTATTTT. It translates to CAITLTGASTDTQYF. The genes are TRBV10-3 and TRBJ2-3; TRBD1 matches at 8 bases. CDR3 length equals 15 residues. V lost 7 bases and J lost 0; bases outside the gene matches: 6. CDR1 and CDR2 from the germline V gene are ENHRY and SYGVKD.

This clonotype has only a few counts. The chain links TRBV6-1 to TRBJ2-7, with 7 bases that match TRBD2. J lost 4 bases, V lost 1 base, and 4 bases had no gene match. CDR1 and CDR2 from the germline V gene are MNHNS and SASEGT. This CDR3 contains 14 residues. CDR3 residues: CASSEGGSSYEQYF. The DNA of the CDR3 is TGTGCCAGCAGTGAAGGCGGGAGTTCTTACGAGCAGTACTTC.

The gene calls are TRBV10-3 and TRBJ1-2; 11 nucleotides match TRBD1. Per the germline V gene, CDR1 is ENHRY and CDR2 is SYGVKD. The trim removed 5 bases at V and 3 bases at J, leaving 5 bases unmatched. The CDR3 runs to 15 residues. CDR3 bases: TGTGCCATCAGTCATCCGGGACAGGGGGACTATGGCTACACCTTC. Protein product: CAISHPGQGDYGYTF.

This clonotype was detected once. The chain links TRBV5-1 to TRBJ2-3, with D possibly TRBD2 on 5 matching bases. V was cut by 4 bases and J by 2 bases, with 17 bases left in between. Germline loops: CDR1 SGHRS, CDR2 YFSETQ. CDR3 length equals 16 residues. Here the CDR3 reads CASSRRTRTFTDTQYF. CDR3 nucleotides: TGCGCCAGCAGCAGACGGACTCGTACCTTCACAGATACGCAGTATTTT.

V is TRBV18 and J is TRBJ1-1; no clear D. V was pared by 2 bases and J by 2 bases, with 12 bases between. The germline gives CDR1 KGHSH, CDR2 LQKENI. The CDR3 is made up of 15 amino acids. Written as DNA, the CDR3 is TGTGCCAGCTCACCAGGGCCAGCACCTAACACTGAAGCTTTCTTT. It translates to CASSPGPAPNTEAFF.

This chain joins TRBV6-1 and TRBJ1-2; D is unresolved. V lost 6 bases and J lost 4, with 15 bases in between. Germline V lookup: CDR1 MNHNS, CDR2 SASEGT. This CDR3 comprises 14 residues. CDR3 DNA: TGTGCCAGCAGCCCCGAGGTACGGGCCTATGGCTACACCTTC. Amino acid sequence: CASSPEVRAYGYTF.

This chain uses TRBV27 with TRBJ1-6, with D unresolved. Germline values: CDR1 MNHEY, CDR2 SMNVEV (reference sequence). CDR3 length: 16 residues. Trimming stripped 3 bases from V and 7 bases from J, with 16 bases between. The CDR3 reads CASSLESRITNSPLHF. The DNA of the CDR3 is TGTGCCAGCAGTTTGGAATCGCGGATCACCAATTCACCCCTCCACTTT.

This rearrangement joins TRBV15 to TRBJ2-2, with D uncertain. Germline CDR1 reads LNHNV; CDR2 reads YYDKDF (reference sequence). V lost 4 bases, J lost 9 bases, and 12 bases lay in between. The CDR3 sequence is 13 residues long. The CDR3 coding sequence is TGTGCCACCAGCAAACCCCCCGCCCGGGAGCTGTTTTTT. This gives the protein CATSKPPARELFF.

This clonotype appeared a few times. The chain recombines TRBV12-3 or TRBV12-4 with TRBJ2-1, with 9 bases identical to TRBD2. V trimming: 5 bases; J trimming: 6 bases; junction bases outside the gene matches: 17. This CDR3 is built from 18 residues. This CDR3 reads CASSPPLSTSGGGNEQFF. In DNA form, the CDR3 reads TGTGCCAGCAGTCCGCCCTTATCGACTAGCGGAGGAGGCAATGAGCAGTTCTTC.

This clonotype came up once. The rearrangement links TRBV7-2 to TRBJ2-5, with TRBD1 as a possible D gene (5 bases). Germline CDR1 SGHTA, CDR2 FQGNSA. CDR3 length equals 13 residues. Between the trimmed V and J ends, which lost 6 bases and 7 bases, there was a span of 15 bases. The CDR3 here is CASRYSGLATQYF. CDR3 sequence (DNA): TGTGCCAGCAGGTACTCAGGGTTGGCGACCCAGTACTTC.

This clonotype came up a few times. Here the CDR3 reads CSSKGKSNQPQHF. For the CDR3, the DNA is TGCAGTTCTAAGGGCAAGAGCAATCAGCCCCAGCATTTT. This sequence joins TRBV20-1 and TRBJ1-5; D is ambiguous. The CDR3 length is 13 residues. Per the germline V gene, CDR1 is DFQATT and CDR2 is SNEGSKA (reference sequence). Trimming took off 8 bases at V and 1 base at J, with 12 bases between the two ends.

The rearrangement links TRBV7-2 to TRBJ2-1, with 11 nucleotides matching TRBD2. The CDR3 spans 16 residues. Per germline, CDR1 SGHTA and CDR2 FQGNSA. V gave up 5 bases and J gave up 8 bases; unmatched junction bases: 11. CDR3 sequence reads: CASSVLAGEGPYEQFF. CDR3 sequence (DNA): TGTGCCAGCAGCGTACTAGCGGGAGAAGGGCCCTATGAGCAGTTCTTC.

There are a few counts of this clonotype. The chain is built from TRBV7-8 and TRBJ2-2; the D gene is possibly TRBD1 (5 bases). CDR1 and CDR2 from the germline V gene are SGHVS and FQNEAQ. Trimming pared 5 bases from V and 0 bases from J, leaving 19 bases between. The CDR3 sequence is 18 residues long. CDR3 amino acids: CASSPFRDRISNTGELFF. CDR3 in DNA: TGTGCCAGCAGCCCGTTTAGAGACAGAATTTCGAACACCGGGGAGCTGTTTTTT.

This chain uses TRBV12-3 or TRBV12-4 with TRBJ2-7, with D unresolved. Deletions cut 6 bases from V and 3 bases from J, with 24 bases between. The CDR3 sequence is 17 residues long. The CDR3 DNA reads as TGTGCCAGCAGCCCGAGACAAACAGCTTTTACAGTCTACGAGCAGTACTTC. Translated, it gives CASSPRQTAFTVYEQYF.

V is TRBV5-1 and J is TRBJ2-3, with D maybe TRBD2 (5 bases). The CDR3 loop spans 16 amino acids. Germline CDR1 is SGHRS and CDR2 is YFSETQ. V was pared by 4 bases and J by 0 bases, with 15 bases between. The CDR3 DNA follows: TGCGCCAGCAGCCCCCCTCGAGGGCTTAGCACAGATACGCAGTATTTT. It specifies CASSPPRGLSTDTQYF.